This section outlines one T cell receptor beta chain sequence together with its context. Its antigen has not been determined. The sample holds no much larger clone one base away, and base qualities are not on file. The CDR3 numbers 12 residues from cysteine through phenylalanine. The only DNA kept is the CDR3, 36 bases in frame from the first base. At the junction V is shortened by 3 bases and J by 8 bases, with 7 bases in between. The data are from a study of blood T cell repertoires in COVID-19 (dated by TCRdb to about 2020). About the full investigation: Samples from collaborators originated in the United States, Italy and Spain and spanned both the acute and convalescent phases of COVID-19. The prospective study material was composed of cDNA or gDNA derived from T cells, B-cell-depleted T cells, or PBMCs. Subjects who had been exposed to COVID-19, were actively infected with it, or had recovered from it provided the deeply sampled blood TCRbeta repertoires that made up the dataset. The repertoires were released in a freely available public database meant as a resource for research on the immune response to SARS-CoV-2. The samples were drawn from the first 160 participants of the ongoing ImmuneRACE study and from 1,254 subjects provided by 6 global collaborators. Sample metadata almost always included a de-identified subject ID, COVID-19 status, age in years and sex. HLA class I and class II types, where available, came from metadata supplied by the sample provider rather than from assay-based typing. What the authors observed across the whole study: The quantity of clinical and demographic metadata differed by source and by participant and was supplied without curation.

The immunoSEQ Assay, a bias-controlled multiplex PCR, was used to amplify TCRbeta CDR3 regions from genomic DNA. The paper's data handling went like this. The number of nucleated cells in each sample was estimated by amplification of reference gene primers within the assay. To quantify the absolute abundance of each unique TCRbeta CDR3 rearrangement, sequence reads were collapsed and filtered. For each sample, productive Simpson clonality was calculated as the square root of Simpson's diversity index over productive rearrangements. Here the immuneACCESS table is served through TCRdb, limited to in-frame sequences with V and J called. Missing clones are a known gap in these copies; in checked studies unresolved V genes cover under half, and the rest lacks a known reason. D and trimming come from the DNA, and the V and J calls and clone size come from that table. For this sample the table gives approximately 140,000 clones, of which 85% were detected only once. Together, the top ten hold nearly 3% of the sample.

Collaborating institutions collected whole blood in K2EDTA tubes following their own protocols. For TCRbeta analysis, collaborators shipped samples as frozen whole blood, isolated PBMCs, or DNA extracted from either of those sample types. In this chain, TRBV12-3 or TRBV12-4 is recombined with TRBJ1-4, with the D gene not confidently named. The sequenced sample was peripheral blood. This TCR was recovered from a middle-aged woman with active or convalescent COVID-19. The CDR3 protein sequence reads: CASSFDREKLFF. The base sequence is TGTGCCAGCAGTTTCGATCGGGAAAAACTGTTTTTT.